The sample holds a few counts of the clone carrying this T cell receptor (beta chain). Its antigen remains unidentified. Using immunoSEQ multiplex PCR, the repertoire was profiled, and TCRdb retains in-frame clones only, with some absent. Here the sample spans 35,000 or so clones, about 92% being singletons. This sample was included in a study of OX40 agonist ivuxolimab in advanced cancers. The CDR3 runs to 15 residues. V gave up 5 bases and J gave up 9 bases, with 23 bases separating them. The germline gives CDR1 MDHEN, CDR2 SYDVKM. Study-level results: CD8+ T cells were the subset that, on average, had more expanded clones than CD4+.

This TCR was sampled from an adult with an advanced solid tumor such as melanoma, head and neck, liver or kidney cancer. This specimen consisted of CD4+ or CD8+ T cells sorted from blood, obtained in a trial of the OX40 agonist ivuxolimab. V gene TRBV28 combines with J gene TRBJ2-7, with D perhaps given as TRBD1 or TRBD2 (6 bases each). DNA for the CDR3: TGTGCCAGCAGTCCGTGGAGGGGGGAGCCCTACAGGCAGTACTTC. The encoded protein is CASSPWRGEPYRQYF.